Listed below are T cell receptor beta chains from one sample, sequenced in a study of OX40 agonist ivuxolimab in advanced cancers. Libraries were prepared by immunoSEQ multiplex PCR; TCRdb keeps only in-frame clonotypes and omits some of them. Of about 26,000 clones listed, about 82% were seen once; the top ten hold around a quarter. Sequenced here: CD4+ or CD8+ T cells sorted from blood, sampled in a trial of the OX40 agonist ivuxolimab. The origin of the receptors is an adult with an advanced solid tumor such as melanoma, head and neck, liver or kidney cancer. Both conserved end residues are part of each CDR3. A D gene is named only where the DNA matches it firmly. The listing skips clone size in some rows; elsewhere it reads once, few, many or a size class.

size | J | V | D | DNA | CDR3
NA | TRBJ2-1 | TRBV4-1 | TRBD2 | TGCGCCAGCAGCCAAGTTGCTAGCGGGAGCGGGGATGAGCAGTTCTTC | CASSQVASGSGDEQFF
NA | TRBJ1-2 | TRBV6-6 | NA | TGTGCCAGCAGTCAGGGTGCGGAAGGGGGCTATGGCTACACCTTC | CASSQGAEGGYGYTF
NA | TRBJ1-2 | TRBV10-3 | NA | TGTGCCATCAGTGAGGTAAATCGACCTTCGGGAGACAACTATGGCTACACCTTC | CAISEVNRPSGDNYGYTF
NA | TRBJ1-1 | TRBV21-1 | NA | TGTGCCAGCAGCACCACAGGGGCCGGAGACACTGAAGCTTTCTTT | CASSTTGAGDTEAFF
NA | TRBJ2-2 | TRBV6-5 | TRBD1 | TGTGCCAGCAGCAGGGACAGATACACCGGGGAGCTGTTTTTT | CASSRDRYTGELFF
many | TRBJ1-1 | TRBV7-6 | TRBD1 | TGTGCCAGCAGCTTAGCCTTAAGGACAGGGAACACTGAAGCTTTCTTT | CASSLALRTGNTEAFF
NA | TRBJ2-1 | TRBV6-5 | NA | TGTGCCAGCAGTTACTCGGACAATGAGCAGTTCTTC | CASSYSDNEQFF
once | TRBJ2-7 | TRBV6-5 | TRBD1 | TGTGCCAGCAGAACGACAGGGGCGGGCTACGAGCAGTACTTC | CASRTTGAGYEQYF
NA | TRBJ2-7 | TRBV6-1 | TRBD1 | TGTGCCAGCAGTCCGACAGGGGACGAGCAGTACTTC | CASSPTGDEQYF
NA | TRBJ1-1 | TRBV6-5 | TRBD1 | TGTGCCAGCACTTTTCGTGACAGGGGAGACACTGAAGCTTTCTTT | CASTFRDRGDTEAFF
NA | TRBJ2-7 | TRBV5-7 | NA | TGTGCCAGCAGTTCCCCCGGGGAGCAGTACTTC | CASSSPGEQYF
NA | TRBJ1-3 | TRBV30 | NA | TGTGCCTGGGTCACTGTCGACAGGTTCCCCTCTGGAAACACCATATATTTT | CAWVTVDRFPSGNTIYF
NA | TRBJ1-6 | TRBV13 | NA | TGTGCCAGCAGCCTAGGGGCAGGATATAATTCACCCCTCCACTTT | CASSLGAGYNSPLHF
NA | TRBJ1-6 | TRBV28 | TRBD1 | TGTGCCAGCAGTTCGGCGGGGACAGGGAGTTCACCCCTCCACTTT | CASSSAGTGSSPLHF
few | TRBJ2-7 | TRBV5-4 | NA | TGTGCCAGCAGCCCCCGCCCCACCTCTGGAGAGCAGTACTTC | CASSPRPTSGEQYF
NA | TRBJ2-1 | TRBV27 | TRBD1 | TGTGCCAGCAGTCCCGATGACAGGGTAAATGAGCAGTTCTTC | CASSPDDRVNEQFF
NA | TRBJ2-1 | TRBV5-6 | NA | TGTGCCAGCAGCTCCGGGACGGCCCCTCATGAGCAGTTCTTC | CASSSGTAPHEQFF
few | TRBJ2-2 | TRBV11-3 | NA | TGTGCCAGCAGGGATCGTCTGGCGATCGGGGAGCTGTTTTTT | CASRDRLAIGELFF
NA | TRBJ1-5 | TRBV2 | NA | TGTGCCAGCTGGGACGGGGGCAGTAATCAGCCCCAGCATTTT | CASWDGGSNQPQHF
NA | TRBJ1-1 | TRBV30 | NA | TGTGCCTGGACCCCGGAAATAGCGTTGAACACTGAAGCTTTCTTT | CAWTPEIALNTEAFF
NA | TRBJ1-4 | TRBV6-4 | NA | TGTGCCAGCAGTGACTCAGGACAGCCTAATGAAAAACTGTTTTTT | CASSDSGQPNEKLFF
NA | TRBJ2-7 | TRBV27 | NA | TGTGCCAGCAGCCTTATACTCTGTGAGGAATTCTACGAGCAGTACTTC | CASSLILCEEFYEQYF
NA | TRBJ2-1 | TRBV5-1 | NA | TGCGCCAGCAGCTTTGCCCAGAGCTCCTACAATGAGCAGTTCTTC | CASSFAQSSYNEQFF
NA | TRBJ2-3 | TRBV30 | TRBD2 | TGTGCCTGGAGTGGCGGAGCGGGAGAAGATACGCAGTATTTT | CAWSGGAGEDTQYF
once | TRBJ1-1 | TRBV5-6 | NA | TGTGCCAGCAGCGCCCTCATTCAGTTGGAATCGGCTTTCTTT | CASSALIQLESAFF
NA | TRBJ1-1 | TRBV6-5 | NA | TGTGCCAGCAGTTACCAGCCAACTTCCACTGAAGCTTTCTTT | CASSYQPTSTEAFF
NA | TRBJ2-7 | TRBV25-1 | TRBD2 | TGTGCCAGTAGGACTAGCGGGAGTGAAGAGCAGTACTTC | CASRTSGSEEQYF
NA | TRBJ1-1 | TRBV5-5 | TRBD1 | TGTGCCAGCAGCTTGGTAGCACAGGGGTTGCCTGAAGCTTTCTTT | CASSLVAQGLPEAFF